This T cell receptor (beta chain) came from a study of blood T cell repertoires in COVID-19. About the study: Researchers got acute and convalescent COVID-19 samples from the United States, Italy and Spain.

The CDR3 consists of 15 residues. Germline loops: CDR1 KGHDR, CDR2 SFDVKD. J gave up 2 bases and V 5 bases, and 4 bases lay outside the gene matches. Repertoires were generated with immunoSEQ multiplex PCR, while TCRdb's copy carries only in-frame clones and drops some. The sample lists about 140,000 clones, approximately 84% seen once, with over 7.5% in the top ten. The chain combines TRBV24-1 with TRBJ2-3, with 9 nucleotides matching TRBD2. The sequencing input was peripheral blood. The source is an elderly woman in a cohort sampled during active or convalescent COVID-19. This chain's CDR3 is CATSALAGVTDTQYF. CDR3 bases: TGTGCCACCAGTGCCTTAGCGGGGGTCACAGATACGCAGTATTTT.